This TCR beta chain was captured by sequencing in a study of response to subunit inactivated influenza vaccine. TCRdb itself ran the RT-PCR reads through MiXCR, one entry per CDR3 protein. This table holds 400,000 to 650,000 distinct CDR3 sequences, approximately 7.2% found once. This clonotype was detected many times. CDR3 length: 16 amino acids. Between the trimmed V and J ends, which lost 1 base and 1 base, there was a span of 11 bases. This receptor was taken from a man in his fifties or sixties who received an inactivated influenza vaccine. Sequencing was performed on PBMCs from blood, taken about 24 months after vaccination. The chain has TRBV12-3 or TRBV12-4 and TRBJ2-4; D call uncertain. CDR3 amino acids: CASSLVRWAAKNIQYF. CDR3 DNA: TGTGCCAGCAGTTTAGTGCGGTGGGCGGCCAAAAACATTCAGTACTTC.